Presented here are 5 T cell receptor beta chains from one specimen sequenced in a study of cytomegalovirus exposure and HLA in healthy donors. A multiplex PCR was run with 60 Vbeta primers and 13 Jbeta primers. The method was immunoSEQ multiplex PCR; TCRdb's version includes in-frame clones alone and lacks a portion of them. The top ten hold approximately 3.1% of the sample, which has approximately 120,000 clones, 70% to 80% seen once. Sequenced: PBMCs. These receptors came from a man in his thirties or forties in good health and CMV-seronegative.

The chain links TRBV5-5 to TRBJ2-2, with 8 bases aligning to TRBD1. CDR3 length equals 19 residues. CDR1 is SGHKS and CDR2 is YYEKEE in the germline V gene (reference sequence). Trimming cost V 1 base and J 7 bases; bases outside gene matches: 18. The CDR3 protein is CASSLKETGAPVWSGELFF. DNA of the CDR3: TGTGCCAGCAGCTTGAAGGAGACAGGGGCCCCCGTGTGGAGCGGGGAGCTGTTTTTT.

V is TRBV19 and J is TRBJ2-7, with TRBD1 identical over 7 bases. V lost 5 bases, J lost 2 bases, and 9 bases stayed unmatched. The CDR3 is 15 amino acids. Germline CDR1 reads LNHDA; CDR2 reads SQIVND (reference sequence). CDR3: CASSADRMTTYEQYF. The CDR3, as DNA: TGTGCCAGTAGTGCGGACAGGATGACGACCTACGAGCAGTACTTC. The full variable domain, its missing parts supplied by reference TRBV19 and TRBJ2-7, is DGGITQSPKYLFRKEGQNVTLSCEQNLNHDAMYWYRQDPGQGLRLIYYSQIVNDFQKGDIAEGYSVSREKKESFPLTVTSAQKNPTAFYLCASSADRMTTYEQYFGPGTRLTVT.

This chain joins TRBV28 and TRBJ2-1, with TRBD1 matching over 12 bases. This CDR3 contains 15 residues. The V gene's germline CDR1 is MDHEN and CDR2 SYDVKM. Unmatched junction bases numbered 4, after V lost 6 bases and J lost 4 bases. CDR3 in DNA: TGTGCCAGCAGGGGGGACAGGGGGCGATACAATGAGCAGTTCTTC. Translated, it gives CASRGDRGRYNEQFF.

The chain joins TRBV4-1 to TRBJ2-5; a weak D match, TRBD1 (6 bases). The V end was cut by 4 bases, the J end by 5 bases, with 23 bases between. The V gene's germline CDR1 is MGHRA and CDR2 YSYEKL. This CDR3 has 17 residues. The CDR3 nucleotides are TGCGCCAGCAGCCCGCGTCGGCCCCAGACAGGACCCGAGACCCAGTACTTC. Its translation: CASSPRRPQTGPETQYF.

This clone has more than one count but fewer than ten. The chain joins TRBV6-1 to TRBJ2-3, with TRBD1 matching 9 bases. V shed 6 bases, J shed 6 bases, and the junction held 7 bases outside the gene matches. The CDR3 has 14 residues. Per germline, CDR1 MNHNS and CDR2 SASEGT. CDR3 in DNA: TGTGCCAGCAGAAGGGACAGGGCAGGGGATACGCAGTATTTT. Protein sequence: CASRRDRAGDTQYF.